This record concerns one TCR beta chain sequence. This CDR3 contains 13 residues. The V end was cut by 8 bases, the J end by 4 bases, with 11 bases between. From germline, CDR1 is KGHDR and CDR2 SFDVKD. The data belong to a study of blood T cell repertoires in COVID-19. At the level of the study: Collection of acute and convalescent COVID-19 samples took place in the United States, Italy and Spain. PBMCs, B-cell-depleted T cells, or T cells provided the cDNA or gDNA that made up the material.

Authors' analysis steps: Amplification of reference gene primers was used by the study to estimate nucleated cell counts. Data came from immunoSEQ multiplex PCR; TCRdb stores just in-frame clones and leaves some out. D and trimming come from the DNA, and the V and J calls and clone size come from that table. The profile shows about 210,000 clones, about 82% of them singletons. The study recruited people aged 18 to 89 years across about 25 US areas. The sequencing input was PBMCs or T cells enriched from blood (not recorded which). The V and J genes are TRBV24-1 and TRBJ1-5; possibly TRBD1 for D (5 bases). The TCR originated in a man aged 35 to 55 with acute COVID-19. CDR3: CATTQGGNQPQHF. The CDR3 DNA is TGTGCCACCACCCAGGGAGGGAATCAGCCCCAGCATTTT.